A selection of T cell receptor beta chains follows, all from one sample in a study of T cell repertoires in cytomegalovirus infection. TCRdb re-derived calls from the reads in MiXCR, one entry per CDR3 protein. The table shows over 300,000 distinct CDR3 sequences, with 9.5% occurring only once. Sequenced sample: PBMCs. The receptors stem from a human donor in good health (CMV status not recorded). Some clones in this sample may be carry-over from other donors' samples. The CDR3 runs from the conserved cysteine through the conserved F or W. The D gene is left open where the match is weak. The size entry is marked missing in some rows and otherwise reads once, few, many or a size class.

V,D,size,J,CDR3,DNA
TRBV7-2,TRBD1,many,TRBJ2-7,CASRRDRSSYEQYF,TGTGCCAGTCGCCGGGACAGGAGCTCCTACGAGCAGTACTTC
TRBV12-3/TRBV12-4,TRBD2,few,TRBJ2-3,CASRGILSGGRTDTQYF,TGTGCCAGCAGGGGGATCCTTAGCGGGGGGCGCACAGATACGCAGTATTTT
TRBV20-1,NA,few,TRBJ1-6,CSARGGPGRSPLHF,TGCAGTGCTAGAGGGGGGCCGGGGAGGTCACCCCTCCACTTT
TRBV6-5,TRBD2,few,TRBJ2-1,CASSYSPPAGANNEQFF,TGTGCCAGCAGTTACTCCCCCCCAGCGGGGGCAAACAATGAGCAGTTCTTC
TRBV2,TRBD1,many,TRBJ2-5,CASSEIIPGQGETQYF,TGTGCCAGCAGTGAAATAATTCCGGGACAGGGGGAGACCCAGTACTTC
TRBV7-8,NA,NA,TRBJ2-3,CASSPTRVTTDTQYF,TGTGCCAGCAGTCCTACAAGGGTTACCACAGATACGCAGTATTTT
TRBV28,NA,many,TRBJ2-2,CASSLAGLWPGELFF,TGTGCCAGCAGTTTAGCGGGGTTATGGCCCGGGGAGCTGTTTTTT
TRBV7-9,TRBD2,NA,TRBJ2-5,CATSAGGETQYF,TGTGCCACCTCGGCGGGGGGGGAGACCCAGTACTTC
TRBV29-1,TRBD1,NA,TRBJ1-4,CSASQGVWEKLFF,TGCAGCGCGTCACAGGGGGTTTGGGAAAAACTGTTTTTT
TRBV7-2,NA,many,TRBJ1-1,CASSPLWEANTEAFF,TGTGCCAGCAGCCCATTGTGGGAGGCGAACACTGAAGCTTTCTTT
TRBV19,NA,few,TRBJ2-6,CASRLTGSGANVLTF,TGTGCCAGTAGGCTTACAGGTTCTGGGGCCAACGTCCTGACTTTC
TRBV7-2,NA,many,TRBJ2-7,CASRQLGKGPYEQYF,TGTGCCAGCAGGCAACTCGGAAAGGGTCCCTACGAGCAGTACTTC
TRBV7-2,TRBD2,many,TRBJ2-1,CASSPLRLAGGGGGEQFF,TGTGCCAGCAGCCCTCTTCGACTAGCGGGGGGGGGAGGTGGTGAGCAGTTCTTC
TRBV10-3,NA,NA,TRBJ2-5,CAIAGFVQETQYF,TGTGCCATCGCCGGCTTCGTCCAAGAGACCCAGTACTTC
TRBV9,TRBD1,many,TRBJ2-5,CASSVDSGQGIKETQYF,TGTGCCAGCAGCGTAGACTCGGGACAGGGGATTAAAGAGACCCAGTACTTC
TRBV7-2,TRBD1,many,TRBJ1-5,CASSPSDRGNQPQHF,TGTGCCAGCAGCCCTTCGGACAGGGGGAATCAGCCCCAGCATTTT
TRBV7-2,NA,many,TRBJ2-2,CASSATLPGELFF,TGTGCCAGCAGCGCTACCCTACCCGGGGAGCTGTTTTTT
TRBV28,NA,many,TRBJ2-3,CASSFVGDTQYF,TGTGCCAGCAGTTTCGTCGGTGATACGCAGTATTTT
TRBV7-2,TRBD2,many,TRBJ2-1,CASTRGRTYNEQFF,TGTGCCAGCACCCGCGGGAGAACCTACAATGAGCAGTTCTTC
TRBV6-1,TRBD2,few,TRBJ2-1,CASSHPLAGHYNEQFF,TGTGCCAGCAGCCATCCTCTAGCGGGGCACTACAATGAGCAGTTCTTC
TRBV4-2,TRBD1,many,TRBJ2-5,CASSQGRAQGEETQYF,TGTGCCAGCAGCCAAGGGAGAGCGCAGGGGGAAGAGACCCAGTACTTC
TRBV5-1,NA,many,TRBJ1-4,CASSLSGGTEKLFF,TGCGCCAGCAGTCTCTCCGGGGGAACCGAAAAACTGTTTTTT
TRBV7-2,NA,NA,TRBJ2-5,CASSLKAPGETQYF,TGTGCCAGCAGCTTAAAAGCTCCAGGGGAGACCCAGTACTTC
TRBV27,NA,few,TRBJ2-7,CASSLSRQTYEQYF,TGTGCCAGCAGTTTATCCCGACAGACCTACGAGCAGTACTTC
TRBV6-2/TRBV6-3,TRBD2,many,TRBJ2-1,CASRDMGGSSYNEQFF,TGTGCCAGCAGGGATATGGGGGGGAGCTCCTACAATGAGCAGTTCTTC
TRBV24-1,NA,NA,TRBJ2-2,CATSERTANTGELFF,TGTGCCACCAGTGAACGGACTGCGAACACCGGGGAGCTGTTTTTT